This TCR beta chain was profiled in a study of T cell changes during pregnancy in multiple sclerosis. The germline CDR1 and CDR2 sequences are SQVTM and ANQGSEA. Trimming shortened V by 1 base and J by 8 bases, and 11 bases separated the two germline ends. The CDR3 is made up of 12 amino acids. Produced via immunoSEQ multiplex PCR; TCRdb's table is partial and in-frame only. The table includes about 72,000 clones, about 90% detected once. The material sequenced was peripheral blood, taken in the second trimester of pregnancy. The rearrangement links TRBV29-1 to TRBJ1-2, with D uncertain. This receptor was obtained from a female donor with multiple sclerosis, enrolled in a pregnancy study. CDR3 residues: CSVEGQAKGYTF. Written as DNA, the CDR3 is TGCAGCGTTGAAGGGCAGGCCAAAGGCTACACCTTC. Based on the CDR3 plus reference TRBV29-1 and TRBJ1-2, the full variable domain is SAVISQKPSRDICQRGTSLTIQCQVDSQVTMMFWYRQQPGQSLTLIATANQGSEATYESGFVIDKFPISRPNLTFSTLTVSNMSPEDSSIYLCSVEGQAKGYTFGSGTRLTVV.